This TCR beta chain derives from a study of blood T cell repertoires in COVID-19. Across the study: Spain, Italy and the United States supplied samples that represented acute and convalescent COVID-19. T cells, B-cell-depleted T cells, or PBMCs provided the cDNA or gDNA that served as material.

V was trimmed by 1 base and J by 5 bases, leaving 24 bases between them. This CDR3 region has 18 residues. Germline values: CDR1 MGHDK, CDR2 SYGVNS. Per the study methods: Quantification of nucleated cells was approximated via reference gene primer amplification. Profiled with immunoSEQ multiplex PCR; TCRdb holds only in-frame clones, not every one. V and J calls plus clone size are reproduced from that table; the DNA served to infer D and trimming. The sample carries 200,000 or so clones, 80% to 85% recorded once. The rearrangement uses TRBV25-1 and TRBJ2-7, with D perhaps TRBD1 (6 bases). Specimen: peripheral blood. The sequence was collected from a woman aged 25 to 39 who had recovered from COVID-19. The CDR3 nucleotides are TGTGCCAGCAGTGAATCCCGCCCAGACACAGGGTTTTTCAACGAGCAGTACTTC. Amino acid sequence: CASSESRPDTGFFNEQYF.